The rows below give T cell receptor beta chains drawn from one sample of a study of blood T cell repertoires in COVID-19. Repertoires were generated with immunoSEQ multiplex PCR, while TCRdb's copy carries only in-frame clones and drops some. The table records about 380,000 clones, more than 70% of them present only once. Sequencing was performed on peripheral blood. The receptors originated from a man aged 35-49 years with acute or convalescent COVID-19. CDR3s include the opening cysteine and the closing phenylalanine or tryptophan. The D gene is left open where the match is weak. Rows may omit the clone size; those that give it use once, few, many or a size class.

size: .
D: TRBD1
J: TRBJ1-1
V: TRBV7-3
CDR3: CASSFGTGGENTEAFF
DNA: TGTGCCAGCAGCTTCGGGACAGGGGGCGAGAACACTGAAGCTTTCTTT

size: .
D: TRBD1
J: TRBJ1-1
V: TRBV10-3
CDR3: CAISESIPGTGGGGAEAFF
DNA: TGTGCCATCAGTGAGTCAATCCCCGGGACAGGGGGCGGAGGGGCTGAAGCTTTCTTT

size: few
D: .
J: TRBJ2-1
V: TRBV7-9
CDR3: CASSASNLGQPQFF
DNA: TGTGCCAGCAGCGCCTCCAACCTAGGACAGCCTCAGTTCTTC

size: .
D: TRBD2
J: TRBJ2-1
V: TRBV7-2
CDR3: CASSLAREPLNEQFF
DNA: TGTGCCAGCAGCTTAGCGCGGGAGCCCCTCAATGAGCAGTTCTTC

size: .
D: TRBD1
J: TRBJ1-5
V: TRBV7-9
CDR3: CASSTDRGSNQPQHF
DNA: TGTGCCAGCAGCACCGACAGGGGTAGCAATCAGCCCCAGCATTTT

size: .
D: .
J: TRBJ1-4
V: TRBV5-5
CDR3: CASGTRTATNEKLFF
DNA: TGTGCCAGCGGCACGAGGACAGCAACTAATGAAAAACTGTTTTTT

size: .
D: TRBD1
J: TRBJ1-6
V: TRBV28
CDR3: CASSSPGQYNSPLHF
DNA: TGTGCCAGCAGTTCCCCGGGACAGTATAATTCACCCCTCCACTTT

size: .
D: .
J: TRBJ2-7
V: TRBV7-2
CDR3: CASSLALQGSTVSYEQYF
DNA: TGTGCCAGCAGCTTAGCGCTACAGGGTTCAACGGTCTCCTACGAGCAGTACTTC

size: .
D: .
J: TRBJ1-5
V: TRBV27
CDR3: CASSLSGGRWQPQHF
DNA: TGTGCCAGCAGTTTATCGGGGGGGCGTTGGCAGCCCCAGCATTTT

size: .
D: TRBD1
J: TRBJ1-1
V: TRBV5-1
CDR3: CASSRQTGSWGTEAFF
DNA: TGCGCCAGCAGCCGCCAGACAGGGTCTTGGGGAACTGAAGCTTTCTTT

size: .
D: TRBD1
J: TRBJ1-5
V: TRBV19
CDR3: CASSLDRDQPQHF
DNA: TGTGCCAGTAGCCTTGACAGGGATCAGCCCCAGCATTTT

size: .
D: .
J: TRBJ2-7
V: TRBV19
CDR3: CASSIAGGSYEQYF
DNA: TGTGCCAGTAGTATAGCCGGGGGCTCCTACGAGCAGTACTTC

size: few
D: TRBD1
J: TRBJ1-2
V: TRBV30
CDR3: CAWSRQGSLTNYGYTF
DNA: TGTGCCTGGAGTCGACAGGGATCCCTGACTAACTATGGCTACACCTTC

size: medium-sized
D: .
J: TRBJ1-1
V: TRBV27
CDR3: CASSLGQGQAFF
DNA: TGTGCCAGCAGTTTAGGACAAGGCCAAGCTTTCTTT

size: .
D: .
J: TRBJ2-1
V: TRBV25-1
CDR3: CASSESLGRGNNEQFF
DNA: TGTGCCAGCAGTGAATCCCTCGGCAGGGGAAACAATGAGCAGTTCTTC

size: .
D: TRBD1
J: TRBJ1-2
V: TRBV7-8
CDR3: CASITPGTAYGYTF
DNA: TGTGCCAGCATAACTCCCGGGACAGCTTATGGCTACACCTTC

size: .
D: TRBD1
J: TRBJ2-7
V: TRBV28
CDR3: CASSPTRTGTGEQYF
DNA: TGTGCCAGCAGTCCCACCCGGACAGGGACGGGGGAGCAGTACTTC

size: .
D: TRBD1
J: TRBJ2-7
V: TRBV14
CDR3: CASSPQDRNHEQYF
DNA: TGTGCCAGCAGCCCCCAGGACAGGAACCACGAGCAGTACTTC

size: .
D: TRBD2
J: TRBJ2-3
V: TRBV7-9
CDR3: CGGASGSSTDTQYF
DNA: TGTGGGGGGGCTAGCGGGAGCTCCACAGATACGCAGTATTTT

size: .
D: TRBD2
J: TRBJ2-5
V: TRBV28
CDR3: CASSTAGVETQYF
DNA: TGTGCCAGCAGCACCGCGGGGGTAGAGACCCAGTACTTC

size: .
D: .
J: TRBJ1-4
V: TRBV3-1/TRBV3-2
CDR3: CASSQEGREKLFF
DNA: TGTGCCAGCAGCCAAGAGGGGCGTGAAAAACTGTTTTTT

size: .
D: TRBD2
J: TRBJ2-1
V: TRBV24-1
CDR3: CATSPAGASYNEQFF
DNA: TGTGCCACCAGCCCAGCGGGAGCCTCCTACAATGAGCAGTTCTTC

size: .
D: .
J: TRBJ2-1
V: TRBV20-1
CDR3: CSARLRGEQFF
DNA: TGCAGTGCTAGGCTCCGCGGAGAGCAGTTCTTC

size: once
D: .
J: TRBJ2-7
V: TRBV29-1
CDR3: CSVDSDGSSYEQYF
DNA: TGCAGCGTTGATTCGGACGGGAGCTCCTACGAGCAGTACTTC

size: .
D: .
J: TRBJ1-2
V: TRBV4-2
CDR3: CASSQNSEGHYGYTF
DNA: TGTGCCAGCAGCCAAAATTCGGAGGGGCACTATGGCTACACCTTC

size: .
D: .
J: TRBJ1-5
V: TRBV9
CDR3: CASSLGRDRNQPQHF
DNA: TGTGCCAGCAGCCTAGGGAGGGATCGCAATCAGCCCCAGCATTTT

size: .
D: .
J: TRBJ2-7
V: TRBV7-9
CDR3: CASSLVTGSYEQYF
DNA: TGTGCCAGCAGCTTAGTTACAGGTAGCTACGAGCAGTACTTC

size: .
D: TRBD2
J: TRBJ2-1
V: TRBV4-1
CDR3: CASSRGIREGNEQFF
DNA: TGCGCCAGCAGCCGAGGGATCAGGGAGGGAAATGAGCAGTTCTTC

size: .
D: TRBD1
J: TRBJ2-2
V: TRBV7-6
CDR3: CASSVDPGGPNTGELFF
DNA: TGTGCCAGCAGCGTAGACCCAGGGGGCCCTAACACCGGGGAGCTGTTTTTT

size: .
D: TRBD1
J: TRBJ1-5
V: TRBV7-8
CDR3: CASSPRDRSFIGQPQHF
DNA: TGTGCCAGCAGCCCTCGGGACAGGTCATTCATAGGGCAGCCCCAGCATTTT

size: .
D: TRBD1
J: TRBJ2-7
V: TRBV9
CDR3: CASNAGGITADEQYF
DNA: TGTGCCAGCAACGCAGGGGGAATAACGGCAGACGAGCAGTACTTC

size: .
D: .
J: TRBJ1-1
V: TRBV7-8
CDR3: CASSSIVGVEAFF
DNA: TGTGCCAGCAGCTCAATCGTAGGGGTTGAAGCTTTCTTT

size: .
D: .
J: TRBJ1-2
V: TRBV3-1/TRBV3-2
CDR3: CASSQEGPGYGYTF
DNA: TGTGCCAGCAGCCAAGAAGGCCCAGGGTATGGCTACACCTTC

size: .
D: .
J: TRBJ1-1
V: TRBV4-1
CDR3: CASSPSVGRNTEAFF
DNA: TGCGCCAGCAGCCCCTCGGTGGGGCGGAACACTGAAGCTTTCTTT

size: .
D: .
J: TRBJ2-5
V: TRBV5-1
CDR3: CASSSRQFQETQYF
DNA: TGCGCCAGCAGTTCCCGACAGTTCCAAGAGACCCAGTACTTC

size: few
D: .
J: TRBJ1-5
V: TRBV30
CDR3: CAWSKGQYNQPQHF
DNA: TGTGCCTGGAGTAAAGGACAGTACAATCAGCCCCAGCATTTT

size: .
D: TRBD1
J: TRBJ1-2
V: TRBV19
CDR3: CASSFSGGSYTF
DNA: TGTGCCAGTAGTTTCTCAGGGGGAAGCTACACCTTC

size: .
D: TRBD1
J: TRBJ1-3
V: TRBV5-4
CDR3: CASSPRDSHFGNTIYF
DNA: TGTGCCAGCAGCCCCCGGGACAGCCACTTTGGAAACACCATATATTTT

size: .
D: TRBD1
J: TRBJ1-5
V: TRBV27
CDR3: CAKLPPTGPLSNQPQHF
DNA: TGTGCCAAACTCCCACCGACAGGGCCCCTTAGCAATCAGCCCCAGCATTTT

size: .
D: .
J: TRBJ2-5
V: TRBV7-3
CDR3: CASSPQGSETQYF
DNA: TGTGCCAGCAGCCCGCAGGGATCGGAGACCCAGTACTTC

size: .
D: TRBD1
J: TRBJ1-4
V: TRBV7-3
CDR3: CASRRQGATNEKLFF
DNA: TGTGCCAGCAGGCGACAGGGGGCAACTAATGAAAAACTGTTTTTT

size: .
D: .
J: TRBJ1-2
V: TRBV9
CDR3: CASSATLGGDGYTF
DNA: TGTGCCAGCAGCGCTACCCTCGGGGGGGATGGCTACACCTTC

size: .
D: TRBD1
J: TRBJ2-1
V: TRBV19
CDR3: CASSKRGQGSSNEQFF
DNA: TGTGCCAGTAGTAAACGCGGACAGGGCTCCTCCAATGAGCAGTTCTTC

size: once
D: .
J: TRBJ2-4
V: TRBV11-2
CDR3: CASSLRPGLPKNIQYF
DNA: TGTGCCAGCAGCCTTCGGCCGGGACTTCCTAAAAACATTCAGTACTTC

size: .
D: .
J: TRBJ2-7
V: TRBV5-1
CDR3: CASSRGRDTGSYEQYF
DNA: TGCGCCAGCAGCAGGGGCCGGGACACCGGCTCCTACGAGCAGTACTTC

size: .
D: TRBD1
J: TRBJ1-1
V: TRBV2
CDR3: CASSDYRGTEAFF
DNA: TGTGCCAGCAGTGATTACAGGGGCACTGAAGCTTTCTTT

size: .
D: .
J: TRBJ2-2
V: TRBV9
CDR3: CASSPTRHTGELFF
DNA: TGTGCCAGCAGCCCTACTAGACACACCGGGGAGCTGTTTTTT

size: .
D: .
J: TRBJ1-6
V: TRBV6-6
CDR3: CASSYSGGSSAALHF
DNA: TGTGCCAGCAGTTACTCCGGCGGGAGCTCAGCGGCCCTCCACTTT

size: .
D: .
J: TRBJ2-5
V: TRBV3-1/TRBV3-2
CDR3: CASSRGPGRETQYF
DNA: TGTGCCAGCAGCCGGGGCCCAGGAAGAGAGACCCAGTACTTC

size: .
D: .
J: TRBJ2-1
V: TRBV29-1
CDR3: CSFSSDGYNEQFF
DNA: TGCAGCTTTTCGTCAGACGGGTACAATGAGCAGTTCTTC

size: .
D: .
J: TRBJ2-1
V: TRBV6-5
CDR3: CASKLVSDEQFF
DNA: TGTGCCAGCAAGCTAGTTTCGGATGAGCAGTTCTTC

size: .
D: TRBD1
J: TRBJ2-1
V: TRBV24-1
CDR3: CATSDPGQGTHNEQFF
DNA: TGTGCCACCAGTGATCCCGGACAGGGGACACACAATGAGCAGTTCTTC

size: .
D: TRBD2
J: TRBJ2-1
V: TRBV19
CDR3: CASSNGLAGINEQFF
DNA: TGTGCCAGTAGTAACGGACTAGCGGGCATTAATGAGCAGTTCTTC